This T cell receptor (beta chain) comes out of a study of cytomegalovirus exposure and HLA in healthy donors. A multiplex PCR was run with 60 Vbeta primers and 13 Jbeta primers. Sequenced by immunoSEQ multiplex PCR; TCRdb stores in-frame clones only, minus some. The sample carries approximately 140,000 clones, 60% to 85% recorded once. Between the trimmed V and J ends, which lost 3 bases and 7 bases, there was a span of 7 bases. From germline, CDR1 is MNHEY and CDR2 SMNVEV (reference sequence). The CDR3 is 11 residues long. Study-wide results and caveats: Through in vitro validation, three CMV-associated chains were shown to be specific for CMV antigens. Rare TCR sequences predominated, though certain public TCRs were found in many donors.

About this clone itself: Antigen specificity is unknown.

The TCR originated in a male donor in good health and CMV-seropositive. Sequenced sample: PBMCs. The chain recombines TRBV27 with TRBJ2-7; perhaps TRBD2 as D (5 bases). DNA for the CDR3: TGTGCCAGCAGTTTCGGCGGGGAGCAGTACTTC. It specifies CASSFGGEQYF.